These 31 T cell receptor beta chains were sequenced from one sample in a study of shared clonotypes between healthy human individuals. Naive CD8 cells were CD45RO-negative, positively selected for CCR7, excluding terminally differentiated effector memory CD45RA+ cells. Measured with immunoSEQ multiplex PCR; TCRdb has only the in-frame clones, and not every one. The sample carries about 2 million clones, about 95% recorded once. The source material was naive CD8+ T cells sorted from blood. The receptors come from a man aged 18 to 30 in good health.

The sample holds a few counts of this clone. The chain is built from TRBV27 and TRBJ2-7; maybe TRBD2 (5 bases). Germline V CDR1 and CDR2: MNHEY, SMNVEV (reference sequence). V was cut by 6 bases and J by 1 base, with 10 bases left in between. This CDR3 has 13 residues. CDR3 bases: TGTGCCAGCAGGTTGCGGGCTTCCTACGAGCAGTACTTC. This gives the protein CASRLRASYEQYF.

As for this clone: Distinct nucleotide sequences in the sample also encode this CDR3. The chain has TRBV4-1 and TRBJ1-2; 8 positions agree with TRBD1. After removal of 2 bases from V and 2 bases from J, the junction contained 1 base not matched to a gene. The germline V gene encodes CDR1 MGHRA and CDR2 YSYEKL. This CDR3 has 14 residues. The CDR3 loop is CASSQQGANYGYTF. As DNA, the CDR3 is TGCGCCAGCAGCCAACAGGGGGCAAACTATGGCTACACCTTC.

The gene calls are TRBV2 and TRBJ2-6; 7 bases match TRBD1. V was pared by 5 bases and J by 4 bases, with 8 bases of the junction left unmatched. Germline CDR1 reads SNHLY; CDR2 reads FYNNEI. The CDR3 sequence is 16 residues long. CDR3 residues: CASSPRQGTGANVLTF. The CDR3 coding sequence is TGTGCCAGCAGTCCCCGACAGGGTACAGGGGCCAACGTCCTGACTTTC.

V is TRBV11-2 and J is TRBJ2-2, with no clear D. Deletions cut 2 bases from V and 4 bases from J, with 11 bases between. CDR3 length equals 15 residues. Per germline, CDR1 SGHAT and CDR2 FQNNGV. The CDR3 reads CASSLWAVSTGELFF. The CDR3 nucleotides are TGTGCCAGCAGCTTATGGGCAGTGAGCACCGGGGAGCTGTTTTTT.

Notes on this clone: This sample also contains other DNA sequences that code for the same CDR3. The rearrangement joins TRBV19 to TRBJ1-6, with D unresolved. This CDR3 contains 13 residues. V was clipped by 0 bases and J by 8 bases, with 5 bases between them. The germline V gene has CDR1 LNHDA and CDR2 SQIVND (reference sequence). CDR3 DNA sequence: TGTGCCAGTAGTATAGAGGGTTATTCACCCCTCCACTTT. Translating it yields CASSIEGYSPLHF.

This chain uses TRBV27 with TRBJ2-7; either TRBD1 or TRBD2 may supply D (6 bases each). Per germline, CDR1 MNHEY and CDR2 SMNVEV (reference sequence). V was shortened by 3 bases and J by 0 bases, with 15 bases between the two germline ends. The CDR3 sequence is 16 residues long. In nucleotides, the CDR3 is TGTGCCAGCAGTTTGGTCGGGGGCCAGGTCTCCTACGAGCAGTACTTC. Protein sequence: CASSLVGGQVSYEQYF.

The chain is built from TRBV4-3 and TRBJ1-1; D unclear. Between the trimmed V and J ends, which lost 2 bases and 2 bases, there was a span of 6 bases. Germline-derived CDR1 and CDR2 are LGHNA and YSLEER. The CDR3 sequence is 13 residues long. CDR3 sequence reads: CASSQYGNTEAFF. The CDR3 DNA is TGCGCCAGCAGCCAATACGGTAACACTGAAGCTTTCTTT.

V is TRBV27 and J is TRBJ1-3; D ambiguous. Deletions cut 8 bases from V and 0 bases from J, with 20 bases between. The length of the CDR3 is 17 residues. Germline V gene sequence: CDR1 MNHEY, CDR2 SMNVEV (reference sequence). CDR3 residues: CASGRWEFRGSGNTIYF. The CDR3 region has the DNA TGTGCCAGCGGGCGTTGGGAATTCCGCGGCTCTGGAAACACCATATATTTT.

The chain is built from TRBV9 and TRBJ1-2; TRBD1 matches 7 bases. V was clipped by 4 bases and J by 1 base; unmatched bases: 7. The CDR3 is 15 amino acids. Germline V CDR1 and CDR2: SGDLS, YYNGEE. Written as DNA, the CDR3 is TGTGCCAGCAGCTCCCGGACAGGAGATAACTATGGCTACACCTTC. It specifies CASSSRTGDNYGYTF.

V usage is TRBV4-3 and J usage is TRBJ2-3, with TRBD2 matching over 14 bases. In germline, CDR1 is LGHNA, CDR2 YSLEER. This CDR3 has 19 amino acids. V lost 1 base to trimming and J lost 6 bases; unmatched junction nucleotides: 12. CDR3 in DNA: TGCGCCAGCAGCCAAGTAGCGGTCGGGACTAGCGGGAGTAGGGATACGCAGTATTTT. Its translation: CASSQVAVGTSGSRDTQYF.

Concerning this clone: Other nucleotide sequences in the sample specify the same CDR3. V is TRBV27 and J is TRBJ1-5; maybe TRBD1 (5 bases). Trimming removed 6 bases at V and 2 bases at J, with 11 bases between. Germline CDR1 and CDR2: MNHEY and SMNVEV (reference sequence). CDR3 length: 14 amino acids. The CDR3 coding sequence is TGTGCCAGCAGCTCTTTGGGGGGCAATCAGCCCCAGCATTTT. This translates into CASSSLGGNQPQHF.

This clone was detected only once. CDR3 region: CASSLGLATAGGELFF. The CDR3 coding sequence is TGTGCCAGCAGCCTGGGACTAGCTACAGCCGGGGGGGAGCTGTTTTTT. The rearrangement uses TRBV5-4 and TRBJ2-2; TRBD2 matches at 9 bases. Trimming removed 4 bases from V and 8 bases from J; junction bases left unmatched: 12. CDR3 size: 16 residues. Germline V lookup: CDR1 SGHNT, CDR2 YYREEE (reference sequence).

The rearrangement links TRBV4-3 to TRBJ2-1, with 8 bases that match TRBD2. Per the germline V gene, CDR1 is LGHNA and CDR2 is YSLEER. After removal of 1 base from V and 4 bases from J, the junction contained 9 bases not matched to a gene. This CDR3 comprises 17 residues. CDR3 DNA: TGCGCCAGCAGCCAAGCCCCAGCGGGAGTAGGGTACAATGAGCAGTTCTTC. The encoded protein is CASSQAPAGVGYNEQFF.

V is TRBV7-6 and J is TRBJ2-7, with 8 bases matching TRBD1. This CDR3 contains 13 residues. The J segment lost 5 bases and the V segment lost 5 bases, leaving 5 bases of the junction unmatched. Per the germline V gene, CDR1 is SGHVS and CDR2 is FNYEAQ. CDR3 bases: TGTGCCAGCAGCATCGGACAGGGTGACGAGCAGTACTTC. It translates to CASSIGQGDEQYF.

The CDR3 sequence: CASSDSRFLFF. DNA of the CDR3: TGTGCCAGCAGTGACAGCAGGTTTTTGTTTTTT. V is TRBV25-1 and J is TRBJ1-4; D call uncertain. CDR3 length: 11 amino acids. Germline CDR1 reads MGHDK; CDR2 reads SYGVNS. Trimming cost V 3 bases and J 15 bases, with 11 bases left between them.

The sample holds one count of this clone. The sample contains more than one DNA sequence encoding this CDR3. The V and J genes are TRBV5-6 and TRBJ2-7, with D perhaps matching TRBD2 (6 bases). The germline gives CDR1 SGHDT, CDR2 YYEEEE. Trimming left V 4 bases short and J 3 bases short, with 11 bases between. The CDR3 consists of 13 residues. CDR3 sequence (DNA): TGTGCCAGCAGCCCGGGACTGATCTACGAGCAGTACTTC. The encoded protein is CASSPGLIYEQYF.

This chain connects TRBV2 to TRBJ2-7, with D uncertain. Per germline, CDR1 SNHLY and CDR2 FYNNEI. The CDR3 is 10 amino acids. V was shortened by 6 bases and J by 5 bases, with 5 bases between the two germline ends. CDR3 bases: TGTGCCAGCAGGCCCGACGAGCAGTACTTC. Its translation: CASRPDEQYF. Complete variable domain (other parts from reference TRBV2 and TRBJ2-7): EPEVTQTPSHQVTQMGQEVILRCVPISNHLYFYWYRQILGQKVEFLVSFYNNEISEKSEIFDDQFSVERPDGSNFTLKIRSTKLEDSAMYFCASRPDEQYFGPGTRLTVT.

This chain joins TRBV10-3 and TRBJ2-7; TRBD2 matches at 11 bases. The V gene's germline CDR1 is ENHRY and CDR2 SYGVKD. Trimming removed 2 bases from V and 4 bases from J; junction bases left unmatched: 7. The CDR3 is 16 residues long. As DNA, the CDR3 is TGTGCCATCAGTGAGCCGACTAGCGGGATTGGGTACGAGCAGTACTTC. This encodes CAISEPTSGIGYEQYF.

CDR3 nucleotides: TGTGCCAGCAGCCCACCATGGGGGTACGAGCAGTACTTC. This encodes CASSPPWGYEQYF. The chain employs TRBV7-9 and TRBJ2-7; tentatively, D is TRBD1 or TRBD2 (5 bases each). CDR1 is SEHNR and CDR2 is FQNEAQ in the germline V gene (reference sequence). V was pared by 5 bases and J by 4 bases, with 12 bases between. The CDR3 is made up of 13 amino acids.

The V gene is TRBV7-9, the J gene TRBJ2-2; D gene ambiguous. V lost 3 bases and J 1 base, leaving 9 bases between the germline ends. The germline V gene has CDR1 SEHNR and CDR2 FQNEAQ (reference sequence). This CDR3 has 15 amino acids. CDR3: CASSLGGENTGELFF. CDR3 sequence (DNA): TGTGCCAGCAGCTTGGGCGGAGAGAACACCGGGGAGCTGTTTTTT.

J is TRBJ2-7 and V is TRBV5-4; tentative D call: TRBD2 (6 bases). The CDR3 extends over 13 amino acids. CDR1 is SGHNT, CDR2 YYREEE, per germline (reference sequence). V was pared by 0 bases and J by 6 bases, with 10 bases between. The CDR3 sequence is CASSLGLAVEQYF. The CDR3 nucleotides read TGTGCCAGCAGCTTGGGGTTAGCGGTCGAGCAGTACTTC.

J is TRBJ2-5 and V is TRBV7-9; 12 bases agree with TRBD2. Germline lookup yields CDR1 SEHNR and CDR2 FQNEAQ (reference sequence). Germline trimming cut 2 bases from V and 1 base from J; bases unmatched to any gene: 2. This CDR3 has 16 amino acids. The DNA of the CDR3 is TGTGCCAGCAGCTTAACGACTAGCGGGAGCCAAGAGACCCAGTACTTC. This encodes CASSLTTSGSQETQYF. The full variable domain, with the rest looked up from reference TRBV7-9 and TRBJ2-5, is DTGVSQNPRHKITKRGQNVTFRCDPISEHNRLYWYRQTLGQGPEFLTYFQNEAQLEKSRLLSDRFSAERPKGSFSTLEIQRTEQGDSAMYLCASSLTTSGSQETQYFGPGTRLLVL.

V is TRBV6-6 and J is TRBJ1-1; no clear D gene. The CDR3 is 13 amino acids. Germline-derived CDR1 and CDR2 are MNHNY and SVGAGI (reference sequence). The V gene lost 10 bases and the J gene lost 0 bases, with 12 bases spanning the gap. CDR3 region: CAISLTVNTEAFF. Written as DNA, the CDR3 is TGTGCCATTTCCCTCACAGTGAACACTGAAGCTTTCTTT.

This rearrangement joins TRBV28 to TRBJ1-6; D remains unclear. In germline, CDR1 is MDHEN, CDR2 SYDVKM. Trimming stripped 8 bases from V and 0 bases from J, with 17 bases between. The CDR3 is 17 residues long. The CDR3 spells CASAGVGESSYNSPLHF. In DNA form, the CDR3 reads TGTGCCAGCGCTGGGGTCGGGGAGAGCTCCTATAATTCACCCCTCCACTTT.

V and J are TRBV9 and TRBJ1-3; D gene uncertain. The germline CDR1 and CDR2 sequences are SGDLS and YYNGEE. The length of the CDR3 is 14 residues. Trimming stripped 0 bases from V and 4 bases from J, with 8 bases between. This chain's CDR3 is CASSVASMGNTIYF. The CDR3 DNA reads TGTGCCAGCAGCGTAGCTTCAATGGGAAACACCATATATTTT.

CDR3 loop: CASSWGTDSYEQYF. The CDR3 bases are TGTGCCAGTAGCTGGGGGACAGATTCCTACGAGCAGTACTTC. This chain uses TRBV19 with TRBJ2-7, with 7 bases matching TRBD1. Losses at the gene ends were 6 bases for V and 1 base for J; bases not matched to a gene: 6. Per the germline V gene, CDR1 is LNHDA and CDR2 is SQIVND (reference sequence). The CDR3 has 14 amino acids.

As to this clone: This specimen includes other DNA sequences encoding the same CDR3. The J gene is TRBJ2-7, the V gene TRBV19; the D gene is possibly TRBD1 (5 bases). The length of the CDR3 is 13 residues. V was pared by 3 bases and J by 3 bases, with 9 bases between. Looked up from germline, CDR1 is LNHDA and CDR2 is SQIVND (reference sequence). The CDR3 DNA is TGTGCCAGTAGTATTCAGGGCAGCTACGAGCAGTACTTC. As protein: CASSIQGSYEQYF.

J is TRBJ2-7 and V is TRBV19; 9 bases align to TRBD2. The CDR3 covers 15 residues. J gave up 2 bases and V 6 bases, and 8 bases lay outside the gene matches. Germline-derived CDR1 and CDR2 are LNHDA and SQIVND (reference sequence). The CDR3 sequence: CASSKQASGTYEQYF. In nucleotides, the CDR3 is TGTGCCAGTAGCAAACAGGCTAGCGGGACCTACGAGCAGTACTTC. Filled out from reference TRBV19 and TRBJ2-7, the complete variable domain reads DGGITQSPKYLFRKEGQNVTLSCEQNLNHDAMYWYRQDPGQGLRLIYYSQIVNDFQKGDIAEGYSVSREKKESFPLTVTSAQKNPTAFYLCASSKQASGTYEQYFGPGTRLTVT.

The chain couples TRBV29-1 to TRBJ2-3, with 8 bases that match TRBD2. Germline V lookup: CDR1 SQVTM, CDR2 ANQGSEA. Trimming took 3 bases from V and 6 from J; bases not matched to a gene: 8. The CDR3 runs 14 residues. The DNA of the CDR3 is TGCAGCGTTGAGGACGGGGGGGCAGTCGATACGCAGTATTTT. Translating gives CSVEDGGAVDTQYF.

J is TRBJ2-7 and V is TRBV5-1, with D unclear. V was trimmed by 2 bases and J by 6 bases, leaving 12 bases between them. Looked up from germline, CDR1 is SGHRS and CDR2 is YFSETQ. The CDR3 spans 13 residues. The CDR3 DNA follows: TGCGCCAGCAGCTTCAACGGTGCAGGCGAGCAGTACTTC. Translating gives CASSFNGAGEQYF. Complete variable domain (other parts from reference TRBV5-1 and TRBJ2-7): KAGVTQTPRYLIKTRGQQVTLSCSPISGHRSVSWYQQTPGQGLQFLFEYFSETQRNKGNFPGRFSGRQFSNSRSEMNVSTLELGDSALYLCASSFNGAGEQYFGPGTRLTVT.

This chain connects TRBV29-1 to TRBJ1-3; D is perhaps TRBD1 (6 bases). Germline V gene lookup returns CDR1 SQVTM and CDR2 ANQGSEA. Trimming removed 4 bases from V and 0 bases from J, with 13 bases in between. The CDR3 spans 15 residues. CDR3 in amino acids: CSVVLTGNSGNTIYF. CDR3 nucleotides: TGCAGCGTTGTTCTAACAGGGAACTCTGGAAACACCATATATTTT.